The 9 T cell receptor beta chains in this list originate from one sample, sequenced in a study of OX40 agonist ivuxolimab in advanced cancers. Profiling relied on immunoSEQ multiplex PCR, and the TCRdb table lists in-frame clones only, not all of them. The table has 120,000 or so clones, 90% to 95% seen once. This sample comprised CD4+ or CD8+ T cells sorted from blood, obtained in a trial of the OX40 agonist ivuxolimab. These receptors came from an adult with an advanced solid tumor such as melanoma, head and neck, liver or kidney cancer.

The chain uses TRBV28 and TRBJ1-4; 8 bases are a match to TRBD1. The CDR3 is 15 amino acids. Germline loops: CDR1 MDHEN, CDR2 SYDVKM. After removal of 6 bases from V and 7 bases from J, the junction contained 10 bases not matched to a gene. CDR3 in DNA: TGTGCCAGCAGCCCCGACAGGGGATGGGGTGAAAAACTGTTTTTT. Translated, it gives CASSPDRGWGEKLFF.

The chain uses TRBV5-5 and TRBJ1-2, with 8 bases lining up with TRBD1. Germline V lookup: CDR1 SGHKS, CDR2 YYEKEE (reference sequence). This CDR3 region has 14 residues. The V and J ends lost 4 bases and 3 bases, in that order; junction bases with no gene match: 5. CDR3 coding DNA: TGTGCCAGCAGCCTGGACAGGGCGGACTATGGCTACACCTTC. Its translation is CASSLDRADYGYTF.

The chain couples TRBV11-1 to TRBJ1-5; D gene ambiguous. Trimming shortened V by 1 base and J by 3 bases, and 10 bases separated the two germline ends. In germline, CDR1 is SGHAT, CDR2 FQDESV (reference sequence). This CDR3 has 15 amino acids. CDR3 in amino acids: CASSLGPDFNQPQHF. The CDR3, as DNA: TGTGCCAGCAGCTTAGGCCCCGATTTCAATCAGCCCCAGCATTTT.

V usage is TRBV10-1 and J usage is TRBJ1-4, with 9 bases matching TRBD1. Germline V gene lookup returns CDR1 WNHNN and CDR2 SYGVQD (reference sequence). The junction had 6 bases not matched to a gene; V was cut back by 5 bases and J by 8 bases. The CDR3 sequence is 14 residues long. CDR3 amino acids: CASSKDRGNEKLFF. The CDR3 bases are TGCGCCAGCAGTAAGGACAGGGGAAACGAAAAACTGTTTTTT.

Points on this clone: The junction and the germline gene differ at one end; a read error may be behind it. This rearrangement joins TRBV29-1 to TRBJ2-1; TRBD2 agrees at 7 bases. Germline assignment: CDR1 SQVTM and CDR2 ANQGSEA. This CDR3 contains 14 residues. Written as DNA, the CDR3 is TGCAGCGTCGAAGCGGGGCTTCTTTACAATGAGCAGTTCTTC. It encodes CSVEAGLLYNEQFF.

This clone has only one observation. This chain uses TRBV19 with TRBJ1-2; 7 bases fit TRBD1. V was pared by 0 bases and J by 6 bases, with 7 bases of the junction left unmatched. In germline, CDR1 is LNHDA, CDR2 SQIVND (reference sequence). This CDR3 has 15 amino acids. For the CDR3, the DNA is TGTGCCAGTAGTATAGACAGACAGGGCGCGGATGGCTACACCTTC. This gives the protein CASSIDRQGADGYTF.

DNA of the CDR3: TGTGCCATCAGTGAACTAAGCACAGATACGCAGTATTTT. It codes for CAISELSTDTQYF. V gene TRBV10-3 combines with J gene TRBJ2-3; no clear D. CDR1 ENHRY and CDR2 SYGVKD come from the germline V gene. CDR3 size: 13 residues. V was pared by 3 bases and J by 0 bases, with 4 bases between.

The rearrangement links TRBV28 to TRBJ2-1, with D unclear. Germline V lookup: CDR1 MDHEN, CDR2 SYDVKM. This CDR3 has 11 residues. Trimming stripped 4 bases from V and 9 bases from J, with 7 bases between. In nucleotides, the CDR3 is TGTGCCAGCAGTTCCCTCAGTGAGCAGTTCTTC. Translating it yields CASSSLSEQFF.

The CDR3 DNA sequence: TGCAGTGCTGGGGACTACGAGCAGTACTTC. Its protein product is CSAGDYEQYF. The gene calls are TRBV20-1 and TRBJ2-7; D call uncertain. Trimming removed 5 bases from V and 3 bases from J, with 5 bases in between. The CDR3 length is 10 residues. CDR1 is DFQATT, CDR2 SNEGSKA, per germline (reference sequence).